This T cell receptor (beta chain) was captured in a study of T-cell reconstitution after alpha-beta-depleted transplantation in children. General study results and limits: The authors attributed T-cell counts and diversity one year after transplant mostly to newly produced T cells. From surviving recipient T cells and thymic progenitors came the high day-60 TCRbeta diversity observed in some patients. Expanded graft clones, several hundred of them, were reportedly the source of alpha-beta T cells about two months after transplant.

V lost 5 bases, J lost 2 bases, and 6 bases lay in between. The CDR3 is made up of 12 amino acids. Unique molecular identifiers were built into the TCRbeta library. Each CDR3 protein gets one entry after TCRdb re-called the PCR reads with MiXCR. Here the sample spans around 960,000 distinct CDR3 sequences, roughly 31% being singletons. With respect to this clonotype: Its cognate antigen is unknown.

The chain has TRBV12-3 or TRBV12-4 and TRBJ1-2, with D hard to call. The sample consisted of PBMCs, mostly from graft donor cells, taken 360 days after TCRalphabeta/CD19-depleted stem cell transplant. The receptor comes from a boy younger than two who had a stem cell transplant for SCID, so the T cells may come from the graft donor. CDR3 in DNA: TGTGCCAGCAGTCCTCAAAACTATGGCTACACCTTC. Translating gives CASSPQNYGYTF.